Each of the 10 T cell receptor beta chains below was sequenced from the same sample in a study of shared clonotypes between healthy human individuals. Profiled with immunoSEQ multiplex PCR; TCRdb holds only in-frame clones, not every one. The table includes about 2 million clones, around 96% detected once. Terminally differentiated effector memory CD45RA+ cells were excluded by CCR7 positive selection of CD45RO-negative cells. Sequenced material: naive CD8+ T cells sorted from blood. All receptors come from a man aged 18 to 29 in good health.

CDR3 region: CAWSVVSSSYNEQFF. For the CDR3, the DNA is TGTGCCTGGAGTGTGGTCAGCAGCTCCTACAATGAGCAGTTCTTC. The V and J genes are TRBV30 and TRBJ2-1; D is ambiguous. Germline lookup yields CDR1 GTSNPN and CDR2 SVGIG (reference sequence). CDR3 size: 15 residues. The germline V and J ends were trimmed by 0 bases and 0 bases, with 9 bases remaining between them.

The chain is built from TRBV30 and TRBJ2-2; D not resolved. The CDR3 loop spans 13 amino acids. Trimming stripped 0 bases from V and 4 bases from J, with 6 bases between. CDR1 GTSNPN and CDR2 SVGIG come from the germline V gene (reference sequence). CDR3 loop: CAWSVRVTGELFF. CDR3 nucleotide sequence: TGTGCCTGGAGTGTACGAGTCACCGGGGAGCTGTTTTTT.

The chain uses TRBV30 and TRBJ1-1; TRBD1 might be the D (5 bases). The CDR3 is 14 amino acids. Germline CDR1 and CDR2: GTSNPN and SVGIG (reference sequence). V lost 4 bases and J lost 1, with 13 bases in between. The CDR3 reads CAWTQGAGNTEAFF. CDR3 nucleotide sequence: TGTGCCTGGACTCAAGGGGCAGGGAACACTGAAGCTTTCTTT.

The genes are TRBV6-5 and TRBJ2-2; 9 positions match TRBD1. From germline, CDR1 is MNHEY and CDR2 SVGAGI. CDR3 size: 15 residues. With V trimmed by 4 bases and J by 6 bases, 6 bases remained unmatched. CDR3 sequence: CASSSQQGAAGELFF. The CDR3 coding sequence is TGTGCCAGCAGTTCCCAACAGGGGGCTGCCGGGGAGCTGTTTTTT.

The chain is built from TRBV4-1 and TRBJ1-1, with unresolved D. Germline V gene sequence: CDR1 MGHRA, CDR2 YSYEKL. Trimming pared 3 bases from V and 0 bases from J, leaving 5 bases between. The CDR3 is 13 residues long. The CDR3 spells CASSHGMNTEAFF. The CDR3 nucleotides read TGCGCCAGCAGCCACGGGATGAACACTGAAGCTTTCTTT.

Written as DNA, the CDR3 is TGTGCCAGCAGTTGGTTGGGGACTGGGGCCAACGTCCTGACTTTC. It specifies CASSWLGTGANVLTF. The J gene is TRBJ2-6, the V gene TRBV27; D gene unclear. Looked up from germline, CDR1 is MNHEY and CDR2 is SMNVEV (reference sequence). V was trimmed by 4 bases and J by 2 bases, leaving 9 bases between them. The CDR3 is made up of 15 amino acids.

The chain is built from TRBV7-3 and TRBJ2-3; 13 bases are shared with TRBD2. Trimming removed 5 bases from V and 9 bases from J; junction bases left unmatched: 8. The germline V gene has CDR1 SGHTA and CDR2 FQGTGA. The length of the CDR3 is 15 residues. The CDR3 protein is CASSRTTSGGDTQYF. In nucleotides, the CDR3 is TGTGCCAGCAGCCGTACTACTAGCGGGGGGGACACGCAGTATTTT.

This chain links TRBV6-5 with TRBJ2-7, with a weak D call TRBD1 (5 bases). Germline CDR1 and CDR2: MNHEY and SVGAGI. The V end lost 2 bases, the J end lost 6 bases, and 8 bases lay between the germline ends. This CDR3 has 12 residues. This CDR3 is CASSYAGIEQYF. The CDR3 coding sequence is TGTGCCAGCAGTTACGCAGGGATCGAGCAGTACTTC.

Worth noting for this clone: Within the sample, other DNA sequences also encode this same CDR3. The chain combines TRBV6-5 with TRBJ2-7; D is ambiguous. The V gene lost 3 bases and the J gene lost 1 base, with 10 bases spanning the gap. CDR3 length equals 14 residues. CDR1 and CDR2 from the germline V gene are MNHEY and SVGAGI. The CDR3 coding sequence is TGTGCCAGCAGTTATGGGTTTGGATCCTACGAGCAGTACTTC. Amino acids: CASSYGFGSYEQYF.

The V call is TRBV20-1, the J call TRBJ1-1; the D gene is possibly TRBD1 (6 bases). The germline V gene encodes CDR1 DFQATT and CDR2 SNEGSKA (reference sequence). Trimming took off 4 bases at V and 8 bases at J, with 11 bases between the two ends. The CDR3 extends over 11 amino acids. The CDR3, as DNA: TGCAGTGCTACCCGGGACATCGAAGCTTTCTTT. Its translation is CSATRDIEAFF.